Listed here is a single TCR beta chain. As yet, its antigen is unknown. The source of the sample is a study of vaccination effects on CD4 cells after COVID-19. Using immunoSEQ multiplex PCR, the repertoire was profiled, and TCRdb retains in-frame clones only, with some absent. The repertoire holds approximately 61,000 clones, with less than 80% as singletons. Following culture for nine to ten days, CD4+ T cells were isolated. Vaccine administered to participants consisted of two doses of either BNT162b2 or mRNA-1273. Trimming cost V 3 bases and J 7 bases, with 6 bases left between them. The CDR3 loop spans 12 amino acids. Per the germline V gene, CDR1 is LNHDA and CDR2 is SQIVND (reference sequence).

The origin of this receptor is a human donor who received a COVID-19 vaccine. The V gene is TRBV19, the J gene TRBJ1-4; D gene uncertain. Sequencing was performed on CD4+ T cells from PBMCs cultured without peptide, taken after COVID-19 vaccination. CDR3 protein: CASSISAEKLFF. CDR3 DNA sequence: TGTGCCAGTAGTATTTCGGCTGAAAAACTGTTTTTT.